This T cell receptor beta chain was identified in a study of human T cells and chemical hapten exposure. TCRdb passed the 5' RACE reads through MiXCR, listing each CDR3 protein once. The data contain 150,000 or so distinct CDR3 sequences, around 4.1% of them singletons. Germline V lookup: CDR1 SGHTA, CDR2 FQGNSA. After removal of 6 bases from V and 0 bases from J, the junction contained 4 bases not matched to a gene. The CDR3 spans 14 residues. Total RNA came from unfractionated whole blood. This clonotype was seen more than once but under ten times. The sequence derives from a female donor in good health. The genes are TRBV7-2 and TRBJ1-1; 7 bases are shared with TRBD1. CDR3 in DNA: TGTGCCAGCAGATTACAGGGGATGAACACTGAAGCTTTCTTT. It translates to CASRLQGMNTEAFF. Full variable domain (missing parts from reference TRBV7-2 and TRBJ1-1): GAGVSQSPSNKVTEKGKDVELRCDPISGHTALYWYRQSLGQGLEFLIYFQGNSAPDKSGLPSDRFSAERTGGSVSTLTIQRTQQEDSAVYLCASRLQGMNTEAFFGQGTRLTVV.